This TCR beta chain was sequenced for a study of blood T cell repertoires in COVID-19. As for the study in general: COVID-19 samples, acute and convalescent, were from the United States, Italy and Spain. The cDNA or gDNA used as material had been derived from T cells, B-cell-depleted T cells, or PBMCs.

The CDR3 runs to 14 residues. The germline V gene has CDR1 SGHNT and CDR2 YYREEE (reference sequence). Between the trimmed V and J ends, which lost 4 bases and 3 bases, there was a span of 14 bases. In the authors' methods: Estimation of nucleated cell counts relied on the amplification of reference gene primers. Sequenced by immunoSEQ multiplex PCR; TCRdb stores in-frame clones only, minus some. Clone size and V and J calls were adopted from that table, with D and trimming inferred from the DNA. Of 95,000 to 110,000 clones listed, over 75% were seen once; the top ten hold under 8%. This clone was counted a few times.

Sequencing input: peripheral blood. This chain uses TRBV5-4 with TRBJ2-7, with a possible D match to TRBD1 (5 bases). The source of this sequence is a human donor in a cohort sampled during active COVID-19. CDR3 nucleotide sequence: TGTGCCAGCAGCACTGGGGCAGGGAACTACGAGCAGTACTTC. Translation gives CASSTGAGNYEQYF.